Each of the 12 T cell receptor beta chains below was sequenced from the same sample in a study of blood T cell repertoires in COVID-19. The repertoire was sequenced with immunoSEQ multiplex PCR; TCRdb's copy has only in-frame clones and lacks some. Of around 150,000 clones in the sample, 85% to 90% were seen once. Sequencing used peripheral blood. These TCRs come from a man between 18 and 29 years old with acute or convalescent COVID-19.

This chain connects TRBV27 to TRBJ2-1, with 12 bases fitting TRBD2. Losses at the gene ends were 5 bases for V and 5 bases for J; bases not matched to a gene: 7. The CDR3 has 16 amino acids. Germline V gives CDR1 MNHEY, CDR2 SMNVEV (reference sequence). CDR3 in amino acids: CASSPHLAGGNNEQFF. DNA of the CDR3: TGTGCCAGCAGTCCCCACCTAGCGGGGGGGAACAATGAGCAGTTCTTC.

The genes are TRBV5-1 and TRBJ1-2, with 10 bases identical to TRBD1. Germline V lookup: CDR1 SGHRS, CDR2 YFSETQ. This CDR3 contains 16 residues. The junction had 10 bases not matched to a gene; V was cut back by 4 bases and J by 4 bases. In DNA form, the CDR3 reads TGCGCCAGCAGCAAAGAAGACAGGGGGCGAACCTATGGCTACACCTTC. It specifies CASSKEDRGRTYGYTF. Combining the CDR3 with reference TRBV5-1 and TRBJ1-2 gives the whole variable domain KAGVTQTPRYLIKTRGQQVTLSCSPISGHRSVSWYQQTPGQGLQFLFEYFSETQRNKGNFPGRFSGRQFSNSRSEMNVSTLELGDSALYLCASSKEDRGRTYGYTFGSGTRLTVV.

The table lists this clone with a count of one. The rearrangement joins TRBV11-2 to TRBJ1-4; D perhaps matches TRBD1 (5 bases). The CDR3 runs 15 residues. Trimming shortened V by 7 bases and J by 8 bases, and 20 bases separated the two germline ends. The V gene's germline CDR1 is SGHAT and CDR2 FQNNGV. In DNA form, the CDR3 reads TGTGCCAGCACCCCTGGGGCTAGGAGAGGAGAAAAACTGTTTTTT. Amino acids: CASTPGARRGEKLFF.

The genes are TRBV2 and TRBJ1-6; D not resolved. Germline values: CDR1 SNHLY, CDR2 FYNNEI. The CDR3 length is 15 residues. The V and J ends lost 3 bases and 1 base respectively, with 7 bases between them. CDR3 bases: TGTGCCAGCAGTGATAGTCTTTCCTATAATTCACCCCTCCACTTT. Translation: CASSDSLSYNSPLHF.

In its sample, this clone was seen a few times. The rearrangement uses TRBV11-1 and TRBJ2-1; D is undetermined. Trimming removed 5 bases from V and 3 bases from J, with 8 bases in between. Germline loops: CDR1 SGHAT, CDR2 FQDESV (reference sequence). This CDR3 is built from 13 residues. CDR3 sequence: CASSPSSYNEQFF. In DNA form, the CDR3 reads TGTGCCAGCAGCCCCTCTAGCTACAATGAGCAGTTCTTC.

V is TRBV7-9 and J is TRBJ2-5, with 12 positions matching TRBD1. J gave up 3 bases and V 3 bases, and 2 bases lay outside the gene matches. Germline V gives CDR1 SEHNR, CDR2 FQNEAQ (reference sequence). This CDR3 has 15 residues. The CDR3: CASSFGTGGKETQYF. DNA of the CDR3: TGTGCCAGCAGCTTCGGGACAGGGGGCAAAGAGACCCAGTACTTC.

The chain joins TRBV2 to TRBJ2-5; the D gene is possibly TRBD2 (6 bases). CDR1 is SNHLY and CDR2 is FYNNEI in the germline V gene. Trimming removed 4 bases at V and 7 bases at J, with 19 bases between. The CDR3 contains 15 residues. CDR3 DNA sequence: TGTGCCAGCAGTGTTAGCGGAGGGATGATAGGGACCCAGTACTTC. Encoded protein: CASSVSGGMIGTQYF.

The J gene is TRBJ1-5, the V gene TRBV28; 9 bases are a match to TRBD1. The CDR3 covers 16 residues. Trimming at V came to 5 bases and at J to 8 bases, leaving 13 bases not matched to a gene. Germline V gene lookup returns CDR1 MDHEN and CDR2 SYDVKM. CDR3 nucleotide sequence: TGTGCCAGCAGTGTATTACGGGGACAGGGAAACAAGCCCCAGCATTTT. Protein sequence: CASSVLRGQGNKPQHF.

The chain is built from TRBV6-2 or TRBV6-3 and TRBJ2-1; D ambiguous. Germline V lookup: CDR1 MNHEY, CDR2 SVGEGT. This CDR3 has 14 residues. Trimming stripped 0 bases from V and 6 bases from J, with 9 bases between. CDR3 DNA: TGTGCCAGCAGTTACTCGAAACCTAGCAATGAGCAGTTCTTC. It translates to CASSYSKPSNEQFF.

The DNA of the CDR3 is TGTGCCAGCAGCGCAATGGACAGGGACGGCTACACCTTC. The encoded protein is CASSAMDRDGYTF. This chain links TRBV7-9 with TRBJ1-2; TRBD1 aligns across 8 bases. Per germline, CDR1 SEHNR and CDR2 FQNEAQ (reference sequence). V lost 5 bases to trimming and J lost 8 bases; unmatched junction nucleotides: 7. CDR3 length: 13 amino acids.

The V call is TRBV19, the J call TRBJ1-2, with TRBD1 matching 7 bases. The V gene's germline CDR1 is LNHDA and CDR2 SQIVND (reference sequence). The CDR3 is made up of 13 amino acids. Trimming removed 5 bases from V and 3 bases from J; junction bases left unmatched: 3. CDR3 protein: CASSPGQYYGYTF. The CDR3 coding sequence is TGTGCCAGTAGTCCGGGACAGTACTATGGCTACACCTTC.

The CDR3 region is CASSPRQGHSGNTIYF. The CDR3 DNA sequence: TGTGCCAGCTCCCCGCGACAGGGCCACTCTGGAAACACCATATATTTT. The chain joins TRBV18 to TRBJ1-3, with TRBD1 identical over 7 bases. The CDR3 sequence is 16 residues long. V shed 6 bases and J 0 bases; nucleotides not matched to a gene: 8. Germline CDR1 KGHSH, CDR2 LQKENI.